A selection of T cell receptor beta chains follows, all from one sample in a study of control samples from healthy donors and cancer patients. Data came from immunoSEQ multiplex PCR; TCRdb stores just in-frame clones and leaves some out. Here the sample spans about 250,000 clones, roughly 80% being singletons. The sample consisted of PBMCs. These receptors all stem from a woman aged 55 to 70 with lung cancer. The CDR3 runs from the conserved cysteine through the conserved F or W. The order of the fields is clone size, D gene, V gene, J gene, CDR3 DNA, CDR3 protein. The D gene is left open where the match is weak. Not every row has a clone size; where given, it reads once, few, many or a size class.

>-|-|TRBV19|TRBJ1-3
TGTGCCAGTAGACGACAGGCGACGAGCTCTGGAAACACCATATATTTT
CASRRQATSSGNTIYF
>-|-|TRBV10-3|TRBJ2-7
TGTGCCATCAGTGAGTCGACCGACAGCTACGAGCAGTACTTC
CAISESTDSYEQYF
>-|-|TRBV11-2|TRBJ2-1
TGTGCCAGCGCCCAGGGCAGTGGCAATGAGCAGTTCTTC
CASAQGSGNEQFF
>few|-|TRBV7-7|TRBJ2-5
TGTGCTAGCAGCTTAGGTAGACTTGTGCGTCAAGAGACCCAGTACTTC
CASSLGRLVRQETQYF
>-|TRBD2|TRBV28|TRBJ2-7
TGTGCCAGCAGTTTAGCGGGAGTAATCGAGCAGTACTTC
CASSLAGVIEQYF
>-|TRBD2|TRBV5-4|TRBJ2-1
TGTGCCAGCAGCTGGGGGAGGGGCGCGGGGTACAATGAGCAGTTCTTC
CASSWGRGAGYNEQFF
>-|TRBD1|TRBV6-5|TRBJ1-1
TGTGCCAGCAGCGTTATGGCAGGGGGAAACACTGAAGCTTTCTTT
CASSVMAGGNTEAFF
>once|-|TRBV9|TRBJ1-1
TGTGCCAGCAGCGTACAGGGAGGGGGTATGAACACTGAAGCTTTCTTT
CASSVQGGGMNTEAFF
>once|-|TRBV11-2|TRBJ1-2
TGTGCCAGCAGCTTTTCGCCGACCGAAAACTATGGCTACACCTTC
CASSFSPTENYGYTF
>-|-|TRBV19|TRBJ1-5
TGTGCCAGTAGTCCTCGTCGGGCCCTCAATCAGCCCCAGCATTTT
CASSPRRALNQPQHF
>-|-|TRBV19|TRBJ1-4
TGTGCCAGTAGTATACAGGGGACTAATGAAAAACTGTTTTTT
CASSIQGTNEKLFF
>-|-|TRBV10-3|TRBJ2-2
TGTGCCATCAGTGCCCAGGGAGGAAGGGACACCGGGGAGCTGTTTTTT
CAISAQGGRDTGELFF
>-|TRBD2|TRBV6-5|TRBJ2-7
TGTGCCAGCGGGAGGGCCCAGTACGAGCAGTACTTC
CASGRAQYEQYF
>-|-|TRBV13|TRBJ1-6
TGTGCCAGCAGCTTAGCGAGGGGGGGTAATTCACCCCTCCACTTT
CASSLARGGNSPLHF
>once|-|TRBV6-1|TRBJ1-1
TGTGCCAGCAGTGAAATTGACAGCGAGAACACTGAAGCTTTCTTT
CASSEIDSENTEAFF
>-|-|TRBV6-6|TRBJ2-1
TGTGCCAGCAGTTACTCGACAATCTACAATGAGCAGTTCTTC
CASSYSTIYNEQFF
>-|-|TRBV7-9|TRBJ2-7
TGTGCCAGCAGCTTGAGAGGGGGATCCTACGAGCAGTACTTC
CASSLRGGSYEQYF
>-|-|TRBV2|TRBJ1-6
TGTGCCAGCAATCCCCTCCAGAATAATTCACCCCTCCACTTT
CASNPLQNNSPLHF
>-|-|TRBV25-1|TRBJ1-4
TGTGCCAGCAGTGAGGGTGCAAGAGAAAAACTGTTTTTT
CASSEGAREKLFF
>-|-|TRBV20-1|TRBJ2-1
TGCAGTGCTAGGGGTTACAATGAGCAGTTCTTC
CSARGYNEQFF
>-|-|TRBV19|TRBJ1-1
TGTGCCAGTAGTATAGATCCCTCGATGAACACTGAAGCTTTCTTT
CASSIDPSMNTEAFF
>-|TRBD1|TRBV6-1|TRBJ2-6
TGTGCCAGCAGTGAAAAGTGGACAGGGGCGGCTGGGGCCAACGTCCTGACTTTC
CASSEKWTGAAGANVLTF
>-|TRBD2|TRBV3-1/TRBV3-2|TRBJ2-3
TGTGCCAGCAGCCAAGAAGCTAGCGGGGGGGCCGGTACGCAGTATTTT
CASSQEASGGAGTQYF
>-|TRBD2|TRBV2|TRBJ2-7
TGTGCCAGCAGTGAAGGGACTAGCGGCAGGCGGTGGTTC
CASSEGTSGRRWF
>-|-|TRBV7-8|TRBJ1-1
TGTGCCAGCAGCTTAGCGGGATTGAACACTGAAGCTTTCTTT
CASSLAGLNTEAFF
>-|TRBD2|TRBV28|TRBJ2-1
TGTGCCAGTGCACCGGGACTAGCGGGTGTCAAGGATGAGCAGTTCTTC
CASAPGLAGVKDEQFF
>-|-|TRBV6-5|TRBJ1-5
TGTGCCAGCAGAATAGGACAGTCGAGCAATCAGCCCCAGCATTTT
CASRIGQSSNQPQHF
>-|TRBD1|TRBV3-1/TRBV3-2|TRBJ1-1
TGTGCCAGCAGCCAAGCCGGGACAGTGAACACTGAAGCTTTCTTT
CASSQAGTVNTEAFF
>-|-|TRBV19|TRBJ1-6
TGTGCCAGTAGTGTCGGCAGGGTGGGTTCACCCCTCCACTTT
CASSVGRVGSPLHF
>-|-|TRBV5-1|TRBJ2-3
TGCGCCAGCAGCTTGGGGGTTGGGGCGGGGAGCACAGATACGCAGTATTTT
CASSLGVGAGSTDTQYF
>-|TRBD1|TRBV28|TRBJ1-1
TGTGCCGGCAGTTTACAGGGGCGTCGGGCCACTGAAGCTTTCTTT
CAGSLQGRRATEAFF
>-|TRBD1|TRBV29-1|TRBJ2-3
TGCAGCGCAGGTGGACAGGGCCTCACAGATACGCAGTATTTT
CSAGGQGLTDTQYF
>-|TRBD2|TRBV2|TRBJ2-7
TGTGCCAGCAGGTTAAGCGGGAGCGGTGGCGAGCAGTACTTC
CASRLSGSGGEQYF
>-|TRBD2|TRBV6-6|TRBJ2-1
TGTGCCAGCAGTTCCCGGACTAGCGGGGGGAACAATGAGCAGTTCTTC
CASSSRTSGGNNEQFF
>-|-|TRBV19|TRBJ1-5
TGTGCCAGTACCACAGGTTCTAGCAATCAGCCCCAGCATTTT
CASTTGSSNQPQHF
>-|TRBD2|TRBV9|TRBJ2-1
TGTGCCAGCAGCACTACTAGCGGGAGAAACAATGAGCAGTTCTTC
CASSTTSGRNNEQFF
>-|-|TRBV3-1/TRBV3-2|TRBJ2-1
TGTGCCAGCAGCCAAGAGGGTGAGCAGTTCTTC
CASSQEGEQFF
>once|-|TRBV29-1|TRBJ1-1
TGCAGCGTTGAACAGAGAATGAACACTGAAGCTTTCTTT
CSVEQRMNTEAFF
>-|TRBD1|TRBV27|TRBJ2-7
TGTGCCAGCAGCCCCGGGACAGGGGTTGCCGAGCAGTACTTC
CASSPGTGVAEQYF
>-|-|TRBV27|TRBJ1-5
TGTGCCAGCAGTCCCTGGGGGAATCAGCCCCAGCATTTT
CASSPWGNQPQHF
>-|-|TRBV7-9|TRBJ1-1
TGTGCCAGCAGCCGCGTGGAGAGGGGGGACGAAGCTTTCTTT
CASSRVERGDEAFF
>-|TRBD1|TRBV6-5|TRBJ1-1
TGTGCCAGCACCCGAAGGGAGGGGGCGGGCGCTGAAGCTTTCTTT
CASTRREGAGAEAFF
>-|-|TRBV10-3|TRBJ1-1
TGTGCCATCAATAGCGGGGGAAACACTGAAGCTTTCTTT
CAINSGGNTEAFF
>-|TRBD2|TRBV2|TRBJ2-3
TGTGCCAGCAGCGGGGGGACTAGCGGGAATGCAGATACGCAGTATTTT
CASSGGTSGNADTQYF
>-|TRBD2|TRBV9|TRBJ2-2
TGTGCCAGCAGCGGACGCCCTCCGGGGGGGCCCGGGGAGCTGTTTTTT
CASSGRPPGGPGELFF
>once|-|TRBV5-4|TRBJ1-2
TGTGCCAGCAGCCCGTACAATATCCATGGCTACACCTTC
CASSPYNIHGYTF
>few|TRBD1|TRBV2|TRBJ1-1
TGTGCCAGCAGCGTGCGGACAGGGAACACTGAAGCTTTCTTT
CASSVRTGNTEAFF
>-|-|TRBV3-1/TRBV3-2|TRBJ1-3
TGTGCCAGCAGCCCCTCGGGACATCTCTCTGGAAACACCATATATTTT
CASSPSGHLSGNTIYF
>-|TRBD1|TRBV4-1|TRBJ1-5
TGCGCCAGCAGCCAGGTCGGACAGGGGAATCAGCCCCAGCATTTT
CASSQVGQGNQPQHF
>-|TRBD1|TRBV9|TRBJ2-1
TGTGCCAGCAGCGCCGACAGGGCTTTGACAAGAAATGAGCAGTTCTTC
CASSADRALTRNEQFF
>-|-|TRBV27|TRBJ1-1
TGTGCCAGCAGTTTATCGTTTCGGTTTCTCACTGAAGCTTTCTTT
CASSLSFRFLTEAFF
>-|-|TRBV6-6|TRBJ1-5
TGTGCCAGCAGACCCCATTTACGGGGCCGGGGACAGCCCCAGCATTTT
CASRPHLRGRGQPQHF
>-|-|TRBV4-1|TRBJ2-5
TGCGCCAGCAGCCGACACAGCGAAGAGACCCAGTACTTC
CASSRHSEETQYF
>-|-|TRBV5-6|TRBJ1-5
TGTGCCAGCAGCTTGAGGACTTCCGATCAGCCCCAGCATTTT
CASSLRTSDQPQHF
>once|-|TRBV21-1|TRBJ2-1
TGTGCCAGCAGCGGGAGGGGCACCGACTACAATGAGCAGTTCTTC
CASSGRGTDYNEQFF
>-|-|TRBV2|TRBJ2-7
TGTGCCAGCAGTTCCAGTTGGCAGCAGTACTTC
CASSSSWQQYF
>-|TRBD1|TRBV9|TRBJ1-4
TGTGCCAGCAGCGCGGACAGGGGTAATGAAAAACTGTTTTTT
CASSADRGNEKLFF
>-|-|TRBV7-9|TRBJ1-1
TGTGCCAGCAGCGGGCCAGTGAACACTGAAGCTTTCTTT
CASSGPVNTEAFF
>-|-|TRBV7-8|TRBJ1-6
TGTGCCAGCAGCTTAGGTCAGTTAGGTTCACCCCTCCACTTT
CASSLGQLGSPLHF
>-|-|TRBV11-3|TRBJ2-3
TGTGCCAGCAGCCGGGGGCCAGATACGCAGTATTTT
CASSRGPDTQYF